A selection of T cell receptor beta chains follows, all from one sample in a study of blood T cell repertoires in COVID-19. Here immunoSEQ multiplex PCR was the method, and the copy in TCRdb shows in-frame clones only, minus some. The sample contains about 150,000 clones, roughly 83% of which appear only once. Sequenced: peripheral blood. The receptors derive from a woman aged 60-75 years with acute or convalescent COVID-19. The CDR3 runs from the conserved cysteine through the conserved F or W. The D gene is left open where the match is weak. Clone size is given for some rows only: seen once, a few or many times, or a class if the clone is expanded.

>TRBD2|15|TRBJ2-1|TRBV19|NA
CASREAGADIDEQFF
TGTGCCAGTAGGGAAGCGGGGGCAGATATCGATGAGCAGTTCTTC
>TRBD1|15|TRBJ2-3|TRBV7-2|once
CASSLGGLSTDTQYF
TGTGCCAGCAGTCTAGGGGGCCTTAGCACAGATACGCAGTATTTT
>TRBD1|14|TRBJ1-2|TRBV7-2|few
CASSSQTGGNGYTF
TGTGCCAGCAGCTCGCAGACAGGGGGCAATGGCTACACCTTC
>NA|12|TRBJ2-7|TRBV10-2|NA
CATGQLTWEQYF
TGCGCCACAGGACAGCTTACCTGGGAGCAGTACTTC
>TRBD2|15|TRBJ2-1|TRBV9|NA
CASSLGLAYYNEQFF
TGTGCCAGCAGCTTGGGACTAGCGTACTACAATGAGCAGTTCTTC
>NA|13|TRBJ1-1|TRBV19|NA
CASSNTGNTEAFF
TGTGCCAGTAGTAACACAGGGAACACTGAAGCTTTCTTT
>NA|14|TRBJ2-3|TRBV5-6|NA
CASSLVRSTDTQYF
TGTGCCAGCAGCTTGGTACGGTCCACAGATACGCAGTATTTT
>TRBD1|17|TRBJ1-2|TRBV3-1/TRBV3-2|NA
CASSQEGWTGGPYGYTF
TGTGCCAGCAGCCAAGAGGGATGGACAGGGGGCCCTTATGGCTACACCTTC
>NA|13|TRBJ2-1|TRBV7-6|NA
CASSLAPYNEQFF
TGTGCCAGCAGCTTAGCTCCGTACAATGAGCAGTTCTTC
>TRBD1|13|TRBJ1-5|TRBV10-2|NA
CASRGQGEQPQHF
TGCGCCAGCAGGGGACAGGGCGAACAGCCCCAGCATTTT
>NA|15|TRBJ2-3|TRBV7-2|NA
CASSLAGGSTDTQYF
TGTGCCAGCAGCTTAGCGGGGGGAAGCACAGATACGCAGTATTTT
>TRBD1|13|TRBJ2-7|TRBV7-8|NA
CASSRDRTYEQYF
TGTGCCAGCAGCCGGGACAGGACCTACGAGCAGTACTTC
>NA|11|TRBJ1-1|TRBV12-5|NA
CASGSVSRAFF
TGTGCTAGTGGTTCGGTCTCGAGGGCTTTCTTT
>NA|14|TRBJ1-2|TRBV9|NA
CASSAQGWVYGYTF
TGTGCCAGCAGCGCACAGGGTTGGGTCTATGGCTACACCTTC